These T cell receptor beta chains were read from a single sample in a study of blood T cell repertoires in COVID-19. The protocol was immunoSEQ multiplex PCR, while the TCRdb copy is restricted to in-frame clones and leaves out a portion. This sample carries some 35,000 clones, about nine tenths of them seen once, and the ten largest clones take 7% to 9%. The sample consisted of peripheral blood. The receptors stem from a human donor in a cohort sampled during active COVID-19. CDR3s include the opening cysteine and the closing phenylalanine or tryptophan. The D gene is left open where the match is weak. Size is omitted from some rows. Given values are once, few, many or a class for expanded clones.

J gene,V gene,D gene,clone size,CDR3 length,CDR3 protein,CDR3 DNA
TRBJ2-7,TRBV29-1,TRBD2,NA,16,CSVDLSLSGRRYEQYF,TGCAGCGTTGATTTATCCCTTAGCGGGAGAAGATACGAGCAGTACTTC
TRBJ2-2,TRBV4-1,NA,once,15,CASSRTIREDGELFF,TGCGCCAGCAGCCGGACTATACGGGAAGACGGGGAGCTGTTTTTT
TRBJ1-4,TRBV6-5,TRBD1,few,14,CASRLTGGEEKLFF,TGTGCCAGCAGACTTACAGGGGGTGAGGAAAAACTGTTTTTT
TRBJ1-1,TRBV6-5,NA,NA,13,CASRISVNTEAFF,TGTGCCAGCAGGATATCAGTGAACACTGAAGCTTTCTTT
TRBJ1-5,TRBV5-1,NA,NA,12,CAPAGGVQPQHF,TGCGCCCCTGCCGGGGGGGTACAGCCCCAGCATTTT
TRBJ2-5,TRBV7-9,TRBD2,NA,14,CASRGLATDKTQYF,TGTGCCAGCAGGGGACTAGCCACCGATAAGACCCAGTACTTC
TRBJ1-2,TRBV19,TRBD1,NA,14,CASSKDRGNYGYTF,TGTGCCAGTAGTAAAGACAGGGGCAACTATGGCTACACCTTC
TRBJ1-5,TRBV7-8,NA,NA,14,CASSLDVGNQPQHF,TGTGCCAGCAGCTTAGACGTAGGCAATCAGCCCCAGCATTTT
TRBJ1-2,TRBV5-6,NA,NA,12,CASSWLEGGYTF,TGTGCCAGCAGCTGGCTAGAAGGAGGCTACACCTTC
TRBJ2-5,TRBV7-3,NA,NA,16,CASSRYRPSALRTQYF,TGTGCCAGCAGCCGATACAGGCCGTCGGCGTTGAGGACCCAGTACTTC
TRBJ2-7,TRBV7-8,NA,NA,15,CASSLQQGGVYEQYF,TGTGCCAGCAGCTTACAACAGGGAGGGGTCTACGAGCAGTACTTC